The clone carrying this T cell receptor beta chain was detected a few times. In germline, CDR1 is PRHDT, CDR2 FYEKMQ (reference sequence). Trimming cost V 10 bases and J 6 bases; bases outside gene matches: 11. There are 14 residues in the CDR3. The data were obtained in a study of cytomegalovirus exposure and HLA in healthy donors. TCRdb's table, derived via immunoSEQ multiplex PCR, lists solely in-frame clones and lacks some. Here the sample spans tens of thousands of clones, 90% to 95% being singletons. The sequenced material came from PBMCs. This sequence was found in a man between 18 and 35 years old in good health and CMV-seropositive. The V and J genes are TRBV13 and TRBJ2-1, with 8 bases aligning to TRBD2. CDR3 residues: CATEGSGSSNEQFF. CDR3 sequence (DNA): TGTGCCACCGAAGGGAGCGGGAGTTCCAATGAGCAGTTCTTC.